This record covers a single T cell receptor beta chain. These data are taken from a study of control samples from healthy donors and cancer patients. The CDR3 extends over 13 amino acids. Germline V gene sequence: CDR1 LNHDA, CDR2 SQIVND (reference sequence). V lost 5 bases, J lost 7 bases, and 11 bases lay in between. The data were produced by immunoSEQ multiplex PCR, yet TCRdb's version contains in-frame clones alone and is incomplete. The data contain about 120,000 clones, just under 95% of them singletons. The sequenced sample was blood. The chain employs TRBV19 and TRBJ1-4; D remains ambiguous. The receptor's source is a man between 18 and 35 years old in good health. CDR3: CASSLLDREKLFF. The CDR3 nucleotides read TGTGCCAGTAGTCTTCTGGATCGTGAAAAACTGTTTTTT.